This paragraph reports one T cell receptor (beta chain). The sample is drawn from a study of T cell responses to AZD1222 COVID-19 vaccine. Assay: immunoSEQ multiplex PCR; the TCRdb copy retains only in-frame clones and omits some. The sample includes 160,000 or so clones, more than 70% of them seen just once. CDR1 is SGHVS and CDR2 is FQNEAQ in the germline V gene. The CDR3 runs to 14 residues. V gave up 1 base and J gave up 5 bases, with 11 bases separating them. The source was peripheral blood, collected on day 0 of AZD1222 vaccination. The rearrangement joins TRBV7-8 to TRBJ1-1; the D gene is possibly TRBD1 (6 bases). The clonotype was recovered from an adult in good health. CDR3 DNA: TGTGCCAGCAGCTTAGGACAGGTTGGGACTGAAGCTTTCTTT. Protein sequence: CASSLGQVGTEAFF.